The clone carrying this T cell receptor (beta chain) was picked up one time. The V and J ends lost 2 bases and 11 bases respectively, with 12 bases between them. Germline CDR1 KGHSH, CDR2 LQKENI. This CDR3 is 13 amino acids long. This sample was included in a study of shared clonotypes between healthy human individuals. A 200 ng quantity of DNA, 25,000 to 35,000 T cell genomes, went into the sorted-subset replicate PCRs. Profiling relied on immunoSEQ multiplex PCR, and the TCRdb table lists in-frame clones only, not all of them. The sample includes some 1,100,000 clones, approximately 80% of them seen just once. Subsets obtained from CD4+ cells comprised CD45RA+ naive and CD45RA-negative memory cells.

This clonotype was obtained from a man aged 18 to 30 in good health. Some clones in this sample may be carry-over from other donors' samples. The sequenced material came from memory CD4+ T cells from PBMCs. Documented subset: CD45RA-negative fraction. The chain recombines TRBV18 with TRBJ1-4; unclear D gene. The chain's CDR3 is CASSPSQDSKLFF. DNA of the CDR3: TGTGCCAGCTCACCAAGCCAGGACTCGAAACTGTTTTTT.